The T cell receptor beta chain described here comes from a study of blood T cell repertoires in COVID-19. Study-wide context: Sites in the United States, Italy and Spain provided acute and convalescent COVID-19 samples.

This clone was picked up one time. The CDR3 is 15 amino acids. Germline assignment: CDR1 MGHDK and CDR2 SYGVNS. V shed 4 bases, J shed 0 bases, and the junction held 3 bases outside the gene matches. Living in under 30 US areas, the participants were between 18 and 89 years of age. In the authors' methods: Researchers report that nucleated cell counts were estimated from reference gene primer amplification. The repertoire was sequenced with immunoSEQ multiplex PCR; TCRdb's copy has only in-frame clones and lacks some. D and trimming were read from the DNA, whereas the V and J calls and clone size are those reported in that table. The data contain about 300,000 clones, about nine tenths of them singletons.

The TCR comes from a man aged 25 to 40 who had recovered from COVID-19. Material for sequencing was PBMCs or T cells enriched from blood (not recorded which). This sequence joins TRBV25-1 and TRBJ2-5; TRBD1 matches at 9 bases. For the CDR3, the DNA is TGTGCCAGCAGTGGCGACAGGGGGAACCAAGAGACCCAGTACTTC. This gives the protein CASSGDRGNQETQYF. Full variable domain (missing parts from reference TRBV25-1 and TRBJ2-5): EADIYQTPRYLVIGTGKKITLECSQTMGHDKMYWYQQDPGMELHLIHYSYGVNSTEKGDLSSESTVSRIRTEHFPLTLESARPSHTSQYLCASSGDRGNQETQYFGPGTRLLVL.